The next 27 T cell receptor beta chains were all read from a single sample in a study of vaccination effects on CD4 cells after COVID-19. Sequencing in the ViraFEST assay came after antigen-specific CD4+ T cells had been expanded with viral peptide pools, which were used to stimulate PBMC. Culturing for more than 9 days preceded CD4+ T cell isolation. TCRdb's table, derived via immunoSEQ multiplex PCR, lists solely in-frame clones and lacks some. This sample has roughly 50,000 clones, with 75% to 90% found just once. Their antigens are not known. Sequencing used CD4+ T cells from PBMCs cultured with HCoV-229E spike peptides, obtained before COVID-19 vaccination. These receptors came from a human donor who received a COVID-19 vaccine.

The chain recombines TRBV10-2 with TRBJ2-1; the D gene is possibly TRBD2 (7 bases). Between the trimmed V and J ends, which lost 0 bases and 8 bases, there was a span of 14 bases. This CDR3 is 15 amino acids long. Germline assignment: CDR1 WSHSY and CDR2 SAAADI. The CDR3 here is CASSESAGAGDEQFF. The CDR3 bases are TGCGCCAGCAGTGAGTCGGCGGGGGCGGGGGATGAGCAGTTCTTC.

The V call is TRBV30, the J call TRBJ2-1, with D uncertain. CDR1 and CDR2 (germline): GTSNPN, SVGIG (reference sequence). This CDR3 has 15 residues. Deletions cut 3 bases from V and 0 bases from J, with 12 bases between. As DNA, the CDR3 is TGTGCCTGGAGGGCTGAACCTCGCTCCTACAATGAGCAGTTCTTC. Residues: CAWRAEPRSYNEQFF.

The chain combines TRBV4-3 with TRBJ1-1; D gene uncertain. This CDR3 spans 14 amino acids. V lost 1 base and J lost 1, with 7 bases in between. Germline V CDR1 and CDR2: LGHNA, YSLEER. This CDR3 reads CASSQATRNTEAFF. The CDR3 DNA reads as TGCGCCAGCAGCCAAGCGACGAGGAACACTGAAGCTTTCTTT.

The gene calls are TRBV5-1 and TRBJ2-2, with 12 positions matching TRBD1. With 4 bases clipped from V and 3 bases from J, the junction kept 4 bases outside the gene matches. CDR3 length: 16 residues. Per germline, CDR1 SGHRS and CDR2 YFSETQ. DNA of the CDR3: TGCGCCAGCAGCGAGGGACAGGGGGCTCACACCGGGGAGCTGTTTTTT. It translates to CASSEGQGAHTGELFF. Full variable domain (remainder filled in from reference TRBV5-1 and TRBJ2-2): KAGVTQTPRYLIKTRGQQVTLSCSPISGHRSVSWYQQTPGQGLQFLFEYFSETQRNKGNFPGRFSGRQFSNSRSEMNVSTLELGDSALYLCASSEGQGAHTGELFFGEGSRLTVL.

The V gene is TRBV5-1, the J gene TRBJ1-6; no clear D gene. Germline CDR1 and CDR2: SGHRS and YFSETQ. Trimming cost V 5 bases and J 8 bases, with 20 bases left between them. The CDR3 loop spans 16 amino acids. The CDR3 DNA reads as TGCGCCAGCAGGGTCGCGGGCCGCGGCGGCGATTCACCCCTCCACTTT. Translated, it gives CASRVAGRGGDSPLHF.

CDR3 sequence reads: CALKFRAGDNEQFF. Here the CDR3 DNA reads TGTGCCTTGAAATTCCGGGCCGGAGACAATGAGCAGTTCTTC. The rearrangement joins TRBV30 to TRBJ2-1, with D unresolved. CDR3 size: 14 residues. Germline V gene data show CDR1 as GTSNPN and CDR2 as SVGIG (reference sequence). The V end was cut by 7 bases, the J end by 5 bases, with 18 bases between.

This clone was recorded a few times. The chain carries TRBV5-1 and TRBJ2-1; 9 bases are a match to TRBD2. CDR1 SGHRS and CDR2 YFSETQ come from the germline V gene. The CDR3 runs to 16 residues. The V segment lost 4 bases and the J segment 8 bases; nucleotides outside the gene matches: 13. The CDR3 reads CASSLVGGGGRDEQFF. In DNA, the CDR3 is TGCGCCAGCAGCCTTGTGGGCGGGGGGGGCCGGGATGAGCAGTTCTTC.

The J gene is TRBJ1-1, the V gene TRBV7-8; 8 bases line up with TRBD1. The CDR3 loop spans 14 amino acids. V lost 5 bases and J lost 5; bases outside the gene matches: 7. CDR1 and CDR2 (germline): SGHVS, FQNEAQ. CDR3 amino acids: CASSRTGMGTEAFF. CDR3 nucleotides: TGTGCCAGCAGCCGGACAGGGATGGGGACTGAAGCTTTCTTT.

J is TRBJ2-3 and V is TRBV10-2; D perhaps matches TRBD2 (5 bases). Trimming took off 3 bases at V and 6 bases at J, with 10 bases between the two ends. The CDR3 loop spans 13 amino acids. Per germline, CDR1 WSHSY and CDR2 SAAADI. The CDR3 reads CASSDPSGDTQYF. Here the CDR3 DNA reads TGCGCCAGCAGTGATCCCTCGGGGGATACGCAGTATTTT.

This clone was counted once. J is TRBJ2-2 and V is TRBV5-1; unclear D gene. The CDR3 loop spans 14 amino acids. The V gene lost 5 bases and the J gene lost 0 bases, with 8 bases spanning the gap. From germline, CDR1 is SGHRS and CDR2 YFSETQ. The CDR3 nucleotides are TGCGCCAGCAGTCAGGCAGCGAACACCGGGGAGCTGTTTTTT. The encoded protein is CASSQAANTGELFF. Using reference TRBV5-1 and TRBJ2-2 for the parts outside the CDR3, the full variable domain is KAGVTQTPRYLIKTRGQQVTLSCSPISGHRSVSWYQQTPGQGLQFLFEYFSETQRNKGNFPGRFSGRQFSNSRSEMNVSTLELGDSALYLCASSQAANTGELFFGEGSRLTVL.

This rearrangement joins TRBV19 to TRBJ1-4; D is unclear. This CDR3 has 14 amino acids. V shed 5 bases and J shed 5 bases, with 12 bases lying between them. The germline gives CDR1 LNHDA, CDR2 SQIVND (reference sequence). The CDR3 loop reads CASSLRVGNEKLFF. The CDR3 bases are TGTGCCAGTAGTCTTAGGGTGGGGAATGAAAAACTGTTTTTT.

This clone was seen just once. The chain has TRBV6-1 and TRBJ2-3; no firm D call. CDR3 length: 13 amino acids. Trimming removed 0 bases at V and 3 bases at J, with 4 bases between. From germline, CDR1 is MNHNS and CDR2 SASEGT. The DNA of the CDR3 is TGTGCCAGCAGTGAAGCTGAGACAGATACGCAGTATTTT. It encodes CASSEAETDTQYF.

The chain is built from TRBV10-3 and TRBJ2-1; D tentatively reads TRBD1 or TRBD2 (6 bases each). Trimming shortened V by 6 bases and J by 6 bases, and 18 bases separated the two germline ends. CDR3 length: 15 amino acids. Germline CDR1 is ENHRY and CDR2 is SYGVKD. CDR3 sequence reads: CAISSQGTGLNEQFF. The CDR3, as DNA: TGTGCCATCAGCTCCCAGGGGACTGGCCTCAATGAGCAGTTCTTC.

The chain is built from TRBV19 and TRBJ1-2, with D perhaps TRBD1 (5 bases). From germline, CDR1 is LNHDA and CDR2 SQIVND (reference sequence). The CDR3 sequence is 14 residues long. V lost 2 bases and J 3 bases, leaving 10 bases between the germline ends. CDR3 nucleotides: TGTGCCAGTAGTATATCCGGGGCGTACTATGGCTACACCTTC. It is translated as CASSISGAYYGYTF.

The rearrangement uses TRBV14 and TRBJ2-1; perhaps D is TRBD1 or TRBD2 (5 bases each). Germline V lookup: CDR1 SGHDN, CDR2 FVKESK. The V gene lost 4 bases and the J gene lost 5 bases, with 9 bases spanning the gap. This CDR3 contains 13 residues. Written as DNA, the CDR3 is TGTGCCAGCAGCCCCGGGACGGACAATGAGCAGTTCTTC. Its protein product is CASSPGTDNEQFF.

This clone came up a few times. This chain connects TRBV3-1 (or the pseudogene TRBV3-2) to TRBJ1-6; a possible D gene is TRBD1 (5 bases). Trimming removed 5 bases at V and 13 bases at J, with 9 bases between. CDR1 and CDR2 from the germline V gene are LGHDT and YNNKEL (reference sequence). The CDR3 runs 11 residues. The CDR3 here is CASSVGGPLHF. The CDR3 coding sequence is TGTGCCAGCAGCGTCGGGGGGCCCCTCCACTTT.

This clone has just one count. In the same sample, other DNA sequences code for this CDR3. The J gene is TRBJ1-3, the V gene TRBV2; D unresolved. Between the trimmed V and J ends, which lost 5 bases and 0 bases, there was a span of 5 bases. The germline V gene encodes CDR1 SNHLY and CDR2 FYNNEI. This CDR3 contains 13 residues. The CDR3, as DNA: TGTGCCAGCAGTCCTAACTCTGGAAACACCATATATTTT. It translates to CASSPNSGNTIYF.

This chain connects TRBV11-3 to TRBJ1-6; D gene uncertain. The CDR3 has 16 amino acids. Germline-derived CDR1 and CDR2 are SGHNT and YENEEA. The V and J ends lost 3 bases and 0 bases respectively, with 9 bases between them. The CDR3 loop reads CASSFQPSSYNSPLHF. The CDR3 DNA reads TGTGCCAGCAGCTTCCAGCCGAGCTCCTATAATTCACCCCTCCACTTT.

The chain recombines TRBV5-1 with TRBJ2-2; 9 nucleotides agree with TRBD1. In germline, CDR1 is SGHRS, CDR2 YFSETQ. V gave up 0 bases and J gave up 1 base; unmatched junction bases: 4. The CDR3 is made up of 17 amino acids. The CDR3 loop reads CASSLAGQGRNTGELFF. The CDR3, as DNA: TGCGCCAGCAGCTTGGCCGGACAGGGGCGGAACACCGGGGAGCTGTTTTTT.

This clone was observed a handful of times. The V and J genes are TRBV20-1 and TRBJ1-1, with a possible D match to TRBD1 (5 bases). Trimming removed 0 bases at V and 10 bases at J, with 6 bases between. Looked up from germline, CDR1 is DFQATT and CDR2 is SNEGSKA (reference sequence). The CDR3 totals 10 residues. The DNA of the CDR3 is TGCAGTGCTAGAGATGGGGGAGCTTTCTTT. This codes for CSARDGGAFF.

The chain combines TRBV7-2 with TRBJ2-1; no clear D gene. The CDR3 is 14 amino acids. Germline V CDR1 and CDR2: SGHTA, FQGNSA. Trimming took 1 base from V and 5 from J, leaving 9 bases between them. In DNA form, the CDR3 reads TGTGCCAGCAGCTTAGATCCGACGAACAATGAGCAGTTCTTC. It codes for CASSLDPTNNEQFF.

The gene calls are TRBV5-1 and TRBJ2-5; D ambiguous. The V end was cut by 1 base, the J end by 1 base, with 14 bases between. Germline V lookup: CDR1 SGHRS, CDR2 YFSETQ. This CDR3 is 16 amino acids long. In nucleotides, the CDR3 is TGCGCCAGCAGCTTGACCGAGACGGTACCCCAAGAGACCCAGTACTTC. Its protein is CASSLTETVPQETQYF. Full variable domain (rest looked up from reference TRBV5-1 and TRBJ2-5): KAGVTQTPRYLIKTRGQQVTLSCSPISGHRSVSWYQQTPGQGLQFLFEYFSETQRNKGNFPGRFSGRQFSNSRSEMNVSTLELGDSALYLCASSLTETVPQETQYFGPGTRLLVL.

V and J are TRBV12-3 or TRBV12-4 and TRBJ2-1, with no clear D. The CDR3 sequence is 12 residues long. The V end lost 4 bases, the J end lost 9 bases, and 10 bases lay between the germline ends. For the CDR3, the DNA is TGTGCCAGCAGTTCCAACCACGGTGAGCAGTTCTTC. This gives the protein CASSSNHGEQFF.

The chain employs TRBV19 and TRBJ1-5; D is unresolved. The CDR3 is 13 amino acids. V shed 5 bases and J shed 7 bases, with 12 bases lying between them. From germline, CDR1 is LNHDA and CDR2 SQIVND (reference sequence). This CDR3 reads CASSPGRAQPQHF. The CDR3 DNA reads TGTGCCAGTAGTCCTGGGAGGGCCCAGCCCCAGCATTTT.

V gene TRBV20-1 combines with J gene TRBJ1-2; no definite D call. V was pared by 7 bases and J by 7 bases, with 10 bases between. The CDR3 covers 10 residues. CDR1 DFQATT and CDR2 SNEGSKA come from the germline V gene (reference sequence). The CDR3 DNA reads as TGCAGTGGTCCGGGGAGTGGCTACACCTTC. Translation: CSGPGSGYTF.

This clone was seen a few times. This chain links TRBV11-2 with TRBJ1-4, with TRBD1 matching over 7 bases. The CDR3 length is 15 residues. Germline lookup yields CDR1 SGHAT and CDR2 FQNNGV. J gave up 8 bases and V 5 bases, and 11 bases lay outside the gene matches. In DNA form, the CDR3 reads TGTGCCAGCAGCGCAAACAGGGGCATAGGGGAAAAACTGTTTTTT. As protein: CASSANRGIGEKLFF.

DNA of the CDR3: TGTGCCAGCAGTTTAGACAACAATCAGCCCCAGCATTTT. Translating gives CASSLDNNQPQHF. The genes are TRBV28 and TRBJ1-5; unclear D gene. This CDR3 comprises 13 residues. Trimming removed 2 bases at V and 3 bases at J, with 5 bases between. Germline V gives CDR1 MDHEN, CDR2 SYDVKM.